This TCR beta chain is from a study of shared clonotypes between healthy human individuals. Measured with immunoSEQ multiplex PCR; TCRdb has only the in-frame clones, and not every one. Altogether under 1,100,000 clones are present, approximately 76% being singletons, with the ten largest covering around 1.5%. Germline CDR1 LNHNV, CDR2 YYDKDF (reference sequence). The ends were cut back, 0 bases at V and 8 bases at J, with 13 bases in the middle. The CDR3 runs to 15 residues. This clone is a singleton in its sample. Sequencing was carried out using memory CD4+ T cells sorted from blood. Subset of the sample: CD45RA-negative fraction. The origin of this receptor is a man between 18 and 35 years old in good health. This chain joins TRBV15 and TRBJ1-4; D is possibly TRBD1 (6 bases). CDR3 nucleotides: TGTGCCACCAGCAGAGAAGGGGGGATTGGGGAAAAACTGTTTTTT. Residues: CATSREGGIGEKLFF.